The clone carrying this T cell receptor beta chain was detected a few times. Sequenced by immunoSEQ multiplex PCR; TCRdb stores in-frame clones only, minus some. The sample holds about 250,000 clones, approximately 89% seen once. This sample is part of a study of blood T cell repertoires in COVID-19. The CDR3 loop spans 16 amino acids. After removal of 5 bases from V and 1 base from J, the junction contained 4 bases not matched to a gene. From germline, CDR1 is MNHEY and CDR2 SMNVEV (reference sequence). The chain recombines TRBV27 with TRBJ2-5; 13 bases match TRBD2. This clonotype originated in a woman aged 55-70 years who had recovered from COVID-19. Sample: peripheral blood. CDR3 sequence (DNA): TGTGCCAGCAGTCCAAGACTAGCGGGGGGCCAAGAGACCCAGTACTTC. Translation gives CASSPRLAGGQETQYF.